These 5 T cell receptor beta chains were all obtained from the same sample, sequenced in a study of metastatic and nonmetastatic thyroid tumors. Each patient came to thyroid surgery without any prior treatment (of any kind). MiXCR reprocessed the PCR reads for TCRdb. Of 9,500 to 11,000 clones in the sample, approximately 31% were seen once. Sequencing was performed on tumor tissue. These receptors were taken from a female donor with papillary thyroid cancer or a benign thyroid nodule (not recorded which). Some clones in this sample may be carry-over from other donors' samples.

The chain carries TRBV5-1 and TRBJ2-3; a weak D match, TRBD1 (6 bases). Germline CDR1 and CDR2: SGHRS and YFSETQ. V lost 1 base, J lost 1 base, and 7 bases lay in between. The CDR3 totals 14 residues. The CDR3 nucleotides read TGCGCCAGCAGCTTGCCAGGGGGCACAGATACGCAGTATTTT. Amino acid sequence: CASSLPGGTDTQYF.

This clone occurred a few times. V is TRBV28 and J is TRBJ2-1; TRBD2 agrees at 13 bases. This CDR3 is 15 amino acids long. Germline V gives CDR1 MDHEN, CDR2 SYDVKM. Unmatched junction bases numbered 7, after V lost 5 bases and J lost 9 bases. The CDR3, as DNA: TGTGCCAGCAGTCTAGGACTAGCGGGAGTAAGTGAGCAGTTCTTC. Translating gives CASSLGLAGVSEQFF.

This clone was seen only a few times. This may come from a read error, since a much larger clone is one base off. Within the sample, other DNA sequences also encode this same CDR3. The chain recombines TRBV4-1 with TRBJ1-5, with D perhaps TRBD1 or TRBD2 (5 bases each). With the DNA end fitting TRBJ2-3 better, the J assignment may be wrong. The CDR3 contains 15 residues. Germline V gene lookup returns CDR1 MGHRA and CDR2 YSYEKL. DNA of the CDR3: TGCGCCAGCAGCCAAGTCCCAGGGAGCAATCAGCCCCAGTATTTT. Translation gives CASSQVPGSNQPQYF.

By sample share, this clone is medium-sized (0.01 to 0.1%). This chain joins TRBV5-4 and TRBJ2-7; 11 bases match TRBD2. V gave up 2 bases and J gave up 6 bases; unmatched junction bases: 4. The CDR3 runs to 14 residues. Germline loops: CDR1 SGHNT, CDR2 YYREEE (reference sequence). The CDR3 reads CASSLLAGEGEQYF. The CDR3 DNA is TGTGCCAGCAGCTTACTAGCGGGAGAAGGCGAGCAGTACTTC. The variable domain in full, completed from reference TRBV5-4 and TRBJ2-7, reads ETGVTQSPTHLIKTRGQQVTLRCSSQSGHNTVSWYQQALGQGPQFIFQYYREEENGRGNFPPRFSGLQFPNYSSELNVNALELDDSALYLCASSLLAGEGEQYFGPGTRLTVT.

The chain has TRBV7-2 and TRBJ2-7; D is unclear. Germline-derived CDR1 and CDR2 are SGHTA and FQGNSA. V lost 5 bases and J 7 bases, leaving 15 bases between the germline ends. The CDR3 spans 13 residues. The CDR3 DNA reads as TGTGCCAGCAGCCCCCGACGAACAGAAGAGCAGTACTTC. Protein product: CASSPRRTEEQYF.